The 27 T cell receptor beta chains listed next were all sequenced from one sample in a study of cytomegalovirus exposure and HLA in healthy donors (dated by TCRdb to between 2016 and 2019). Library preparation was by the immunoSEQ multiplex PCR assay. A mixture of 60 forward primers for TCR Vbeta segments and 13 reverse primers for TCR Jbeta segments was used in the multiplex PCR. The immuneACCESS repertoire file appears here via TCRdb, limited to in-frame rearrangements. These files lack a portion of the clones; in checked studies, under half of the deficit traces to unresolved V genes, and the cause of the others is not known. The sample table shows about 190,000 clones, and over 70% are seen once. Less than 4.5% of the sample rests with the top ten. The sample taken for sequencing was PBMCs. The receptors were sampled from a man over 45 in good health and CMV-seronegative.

CDR3 amino acids: CASSQLTGGYNEQFF. The DNA for the CDR3 is TGTGCCAGCTCACAACTGACAGGGGGGTACAATGAGCAGTTCTTC. The genes are TRBV18 and TRBJ2-1; 9 bases are a match to TRBD1. Germline V lookup: CDR1 KGHSH, CDR2 LQKENI. V trimming: 4 bases; J trimming: 4 bases; junction bases outside the gene matches: 5. The CDR3 has 15 residues.

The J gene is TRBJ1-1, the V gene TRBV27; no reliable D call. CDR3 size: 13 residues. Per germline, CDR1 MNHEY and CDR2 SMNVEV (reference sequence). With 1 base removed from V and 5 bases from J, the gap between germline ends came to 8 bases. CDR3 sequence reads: CASSLLFQTEAFF. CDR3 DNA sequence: TGTGCCAGCAGTTTATTGTTTCAGACTGAAGCTTTCTTT.

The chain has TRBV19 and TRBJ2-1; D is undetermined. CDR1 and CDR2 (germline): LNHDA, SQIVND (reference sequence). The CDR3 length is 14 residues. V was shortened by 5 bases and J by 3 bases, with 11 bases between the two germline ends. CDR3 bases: TGTGCCAGTAGTTTTAACTATCTCTACAATGAGCAGTTCTTC. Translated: CASSFNYLYNEQFF.

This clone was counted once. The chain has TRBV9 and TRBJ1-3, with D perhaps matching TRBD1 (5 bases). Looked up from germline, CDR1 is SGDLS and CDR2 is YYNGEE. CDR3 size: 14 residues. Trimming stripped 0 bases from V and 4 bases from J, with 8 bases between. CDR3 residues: CASSVAGPGNTIYF. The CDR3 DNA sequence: TGTGCCAGCAGCGTAGCAGGGCCAGGAAACACCATATATTTT.

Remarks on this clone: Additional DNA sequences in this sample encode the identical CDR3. The CDR3: CASSPGTTGNTIYF. CDR3 nucleotides: TGTGCCAGCTCACCTGGGACAACGGGAAACACCATATATTTT. The chain has TRBV18 and TRBJ1-3; a weak D match, TRBD1 (6 bases). V was trimmed by 3 bases and J by 4 bases, leaving 10 bases between them. Germline CDR1 KGHSH, CDR2 LQKENI. This CDR3 contains 14 residues.

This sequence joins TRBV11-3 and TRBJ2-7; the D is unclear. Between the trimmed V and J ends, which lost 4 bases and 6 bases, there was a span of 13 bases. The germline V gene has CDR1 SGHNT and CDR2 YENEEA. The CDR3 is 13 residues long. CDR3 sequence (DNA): TGTGCCAGCAGCTCCGGTCCTCGCCTCGAGCAGTACTTC. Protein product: CASSSGPRLEQYF.

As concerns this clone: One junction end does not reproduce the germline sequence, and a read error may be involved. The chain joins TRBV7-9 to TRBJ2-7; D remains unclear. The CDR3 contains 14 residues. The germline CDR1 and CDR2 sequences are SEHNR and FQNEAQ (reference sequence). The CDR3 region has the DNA TGTTCCAGCAGCTCAGGCGTTGGCTCCTACGAGCAGTACTTC. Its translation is CSSSSGVGSYEQYF.

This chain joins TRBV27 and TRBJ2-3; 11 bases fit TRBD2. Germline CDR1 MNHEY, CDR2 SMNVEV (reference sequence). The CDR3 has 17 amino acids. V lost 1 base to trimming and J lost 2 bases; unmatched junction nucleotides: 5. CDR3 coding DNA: TGTGCCAGCAGTTTATTAACTAGCGGGGGTGCCACAGATACGCAGTATTTT. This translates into CASSLLTSGGATDTQYF.

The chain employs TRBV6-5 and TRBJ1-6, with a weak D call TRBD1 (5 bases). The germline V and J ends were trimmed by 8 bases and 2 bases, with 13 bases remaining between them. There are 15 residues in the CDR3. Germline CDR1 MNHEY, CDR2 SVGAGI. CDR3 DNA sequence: TGTGCCAGCCATAAAGGGGCAGCCTATAATTCACCCCTCCACTTT. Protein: CASHKGAAYNSPLHF.

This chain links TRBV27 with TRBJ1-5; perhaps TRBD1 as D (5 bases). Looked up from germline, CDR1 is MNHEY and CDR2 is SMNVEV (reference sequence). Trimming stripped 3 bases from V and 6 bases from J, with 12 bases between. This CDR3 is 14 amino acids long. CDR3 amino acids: CASSFQGASQPQHF. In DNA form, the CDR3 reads TGTGCCAGCAGTTTTCAAGGGGCGAGTCAGCCCCAGCATTTT.

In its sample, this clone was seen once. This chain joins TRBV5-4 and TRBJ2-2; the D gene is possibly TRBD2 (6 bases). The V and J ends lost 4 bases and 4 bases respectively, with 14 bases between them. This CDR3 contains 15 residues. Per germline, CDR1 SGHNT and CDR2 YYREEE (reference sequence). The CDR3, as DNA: TGTGCCAGCAGCGTTATATGGGGGGTCACCGGGGAGCTGTTTTTT. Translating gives CASSVIWGVTGELFF.

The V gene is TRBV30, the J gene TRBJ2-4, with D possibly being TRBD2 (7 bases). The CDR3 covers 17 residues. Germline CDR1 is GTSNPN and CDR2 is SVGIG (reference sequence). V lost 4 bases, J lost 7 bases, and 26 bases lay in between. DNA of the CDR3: TGTGCCTGGAATGGTAGGGCTCGGGGGGCGGTTGAGAACATTCAGTACTTC. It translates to CAWNGRARGAVENIQYF.

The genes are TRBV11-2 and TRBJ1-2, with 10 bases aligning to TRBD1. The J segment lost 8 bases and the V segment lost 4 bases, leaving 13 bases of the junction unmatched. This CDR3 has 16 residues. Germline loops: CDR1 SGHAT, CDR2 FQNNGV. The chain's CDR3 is CASSSGEGTGEHGYTF. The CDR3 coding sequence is TGTGCCAGCAGCTCGGGAGAGGGGACAGGGGAGCACGGCTACACCTTC. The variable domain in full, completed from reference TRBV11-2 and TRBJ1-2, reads EAGVAQSPRYKIIEKRQSVAFWCNPISGHATLYWYQQILGQGPKLLIQFQNNGVVDDSQLPKDRFSAERLKGVDSTLKIQPAKLEDSAVYLCASSSGEGTGEHGYTFGSGTRLTVV.

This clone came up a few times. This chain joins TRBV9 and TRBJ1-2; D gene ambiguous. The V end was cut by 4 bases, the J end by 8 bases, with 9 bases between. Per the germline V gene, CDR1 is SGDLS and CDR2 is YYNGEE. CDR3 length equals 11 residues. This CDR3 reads CASSSRSGYTF. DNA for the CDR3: TGTGCCAGCAGCTCCCGGAGCGGCTACACCTTC.

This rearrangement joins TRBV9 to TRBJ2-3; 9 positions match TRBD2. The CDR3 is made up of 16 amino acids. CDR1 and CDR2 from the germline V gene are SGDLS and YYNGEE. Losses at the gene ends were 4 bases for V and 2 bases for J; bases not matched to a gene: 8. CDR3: CASSPRSSGDTDTQYF. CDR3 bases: TGTGCCAGCAGCCCCCGTTCTAGCGGGGACACAGATACGCAGTATTTT.

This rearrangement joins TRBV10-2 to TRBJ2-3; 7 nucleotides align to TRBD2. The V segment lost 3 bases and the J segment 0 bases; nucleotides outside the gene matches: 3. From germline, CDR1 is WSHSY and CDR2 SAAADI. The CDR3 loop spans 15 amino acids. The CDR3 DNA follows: TGCGCCAGCAGTGATGCGGGGGTAAGCACAGATACGCAGTATTTT. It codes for CASSDAGVSTDTQYF.

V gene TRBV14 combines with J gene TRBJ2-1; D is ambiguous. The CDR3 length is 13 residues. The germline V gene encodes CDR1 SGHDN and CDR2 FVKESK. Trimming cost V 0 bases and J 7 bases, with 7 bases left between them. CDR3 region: CASSQDVRNEQFF. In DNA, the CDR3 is TGTGCCAGCAGCCAAGATGTCAGAAATGAGCAGTTCTTC.

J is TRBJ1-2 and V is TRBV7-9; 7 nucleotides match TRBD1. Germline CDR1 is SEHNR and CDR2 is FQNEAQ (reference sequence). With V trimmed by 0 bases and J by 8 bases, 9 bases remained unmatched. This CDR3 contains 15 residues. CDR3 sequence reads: CASSLAGAGGNGYTF. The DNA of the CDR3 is TGTGCCAGCAGCTTAGCCGGGGCAGGGGGGAACGGCTACACCTTC.

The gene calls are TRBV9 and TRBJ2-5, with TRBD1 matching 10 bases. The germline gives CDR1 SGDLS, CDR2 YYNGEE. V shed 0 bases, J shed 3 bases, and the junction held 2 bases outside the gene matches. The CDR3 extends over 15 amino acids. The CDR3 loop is CASSVGDRGKETQYF. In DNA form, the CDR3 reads TGTGCCAGCAGCGTAGGGGACAGGGGAAAAGAGACCCAGTACTTC.

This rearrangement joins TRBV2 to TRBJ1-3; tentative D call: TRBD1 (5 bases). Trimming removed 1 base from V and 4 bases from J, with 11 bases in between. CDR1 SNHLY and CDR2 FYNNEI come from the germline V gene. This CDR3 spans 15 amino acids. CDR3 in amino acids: CASSEEGGVGNTIYF. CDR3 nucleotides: TGTGCCAGCAGTGAAGAGGGAGGGGTCGGAAACACCATATATTTT.

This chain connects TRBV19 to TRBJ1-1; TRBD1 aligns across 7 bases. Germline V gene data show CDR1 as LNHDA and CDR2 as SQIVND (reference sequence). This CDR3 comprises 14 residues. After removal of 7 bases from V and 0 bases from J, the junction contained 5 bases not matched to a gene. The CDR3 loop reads CASIQGELNTEAFF. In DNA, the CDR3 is TGTGCCAGTATCCAGGGGGAGCTGAACACTGAAGCTTTCTTT.

This CDR3 is CTSSQDRDREDEKLFF. CDR3 sequence (DNA): TGCACCAGCAGCCAAGACCGGGACAGGGAGGATGAAAAACTGTTTTTT. The chain employs TRBV1 and TRBJ1-4; TRBD1 is taken as the D call from the table, unchecked against the DNA. TRBV1 is listed as a pseudogene. The CDR3 is 16 residues long.

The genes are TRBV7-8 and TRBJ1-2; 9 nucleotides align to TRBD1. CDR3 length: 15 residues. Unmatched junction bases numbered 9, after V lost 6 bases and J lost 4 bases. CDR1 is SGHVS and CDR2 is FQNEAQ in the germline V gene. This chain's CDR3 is CASSFGGQGSYGYTF. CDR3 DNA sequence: TGTGCCAGCAGTTTCGGCGGACAGGGGTCCTATGGCTACACCTTC.

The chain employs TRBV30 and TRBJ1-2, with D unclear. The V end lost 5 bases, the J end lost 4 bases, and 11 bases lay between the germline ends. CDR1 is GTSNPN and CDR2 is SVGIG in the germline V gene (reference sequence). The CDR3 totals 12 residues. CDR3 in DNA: TGTGCCTGGGTGAGACATTCCTATGGCTACACCTTC. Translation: CAWVRHSYGYTF.

CDR3 in DNA: TGCAGCGTGAGGGAAAATGGCTACACCTTC. Amino acid sequence: CSVRENGYTF. The gene calls are TRBV29-1 and TRBJ1-2; D unresolved. Per the germline V gene, CDR1 is SQVTM and CDR2 is ANQGSEA. CDR3 size: 10 residues. Trimming stripped 6 bases from V and 6 bases from J, with 8 bases between.

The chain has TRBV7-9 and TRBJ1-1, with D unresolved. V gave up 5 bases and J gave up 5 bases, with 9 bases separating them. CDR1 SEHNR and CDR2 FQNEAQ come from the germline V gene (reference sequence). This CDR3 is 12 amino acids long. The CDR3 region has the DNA TGTGCCAGCAGCACTGCGGGTACTGAAGCTTTCTTT. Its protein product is CASSTAGTEAFF.

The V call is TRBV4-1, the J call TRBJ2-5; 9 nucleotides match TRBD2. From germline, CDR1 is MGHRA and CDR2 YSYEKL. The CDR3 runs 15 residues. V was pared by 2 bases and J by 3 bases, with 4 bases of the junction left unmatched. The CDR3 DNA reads TGCGCCAGCAGCCAACCGGGACTAGCAGAAGAGACCCAGTACTTC. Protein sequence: CASSQPGLAEETQYF.